This T cell receptor (beta chain) was documented in a study of blood T cell repertoires in COVID-19. CDR3 length: 16 amino acids. V dropped 0 bases and J dropped 2; count of bases not matched to a gene: 2. Germline V lookup: CDR1 LGHNA, CDR2 YSLEER. Here immunoSEQ multiplex PCR was the method, and the copy in TCRdb shows in-frame clones only, minus some. The table lists roughly 170,000 clones, less than 85% of them singletons. This sequence originates from a man in his fifties or sixties who had recovered from COVID-19. Sequencing was performed on PBMCs or T cells enriched from blood (not recorded which). The chain couples TRBV4-3 to TRBJ2-1, with 9 bases identical to TRBD1. DNA of the CDR3: TGCGCCAGCAGCCAAGATCGGGACAGGGCCTACAATGAGCAGTTCTTC. It specifies CASSQDRDRAYNEQFF.